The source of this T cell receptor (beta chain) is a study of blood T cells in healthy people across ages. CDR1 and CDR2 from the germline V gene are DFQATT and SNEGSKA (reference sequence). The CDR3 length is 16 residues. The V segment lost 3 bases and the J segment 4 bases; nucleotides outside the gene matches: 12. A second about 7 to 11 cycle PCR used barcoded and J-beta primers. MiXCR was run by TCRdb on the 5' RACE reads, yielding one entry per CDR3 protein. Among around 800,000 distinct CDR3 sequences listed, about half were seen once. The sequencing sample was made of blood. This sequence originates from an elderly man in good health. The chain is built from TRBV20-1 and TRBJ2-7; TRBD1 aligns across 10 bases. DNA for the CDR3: TGCAGTGCTAGTCCTGGTCGGGACAGGGGCCGATACGAGCAGTACTTC. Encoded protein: CSASPGRDRGRYEQYF.